The rows below give T cell receptor beta chains drawn from one sample of a study of cytomegalovirus exposure and HLA in healthy donors. Sequencing used immunoSEQ multiplex PCR; TCRdb keeps in-frame clones, though not all of them. Of about 120,000 clones listed, 80% to 85% were seen once; the top ten hold 3% to 5%. Material for sequencing was PBMCs. The origin of the receptors is a woman in her thirties in good health and CMV-seronegative. Each CDR3 is given with its conserved first and last residue. D genes are given only for firm matches. Size is stated for part of the rows, as once, few or many counts, or as a class when the clone is expanded.

>TRBJ1-2|.|TRBV28|.
CASSLTRAYGYTF
TGTGCCAGCAGTCTCACGAGGGCCTATGGCTACACCTTC
>TRBJ2-7|.|TRBV28|.
CASSQNQGIYEQYF
TGTGCCAGCAGTCAAAATCAGGGAATCTACGAGCAGTACTTC
>TRBJ2-7|TRBD2|TRBV9|.
CASSVSGLSGNYEQYF
TGTGCCAGCAGCGTATCGGGACTTAGCGGGAACTACGAGCAGTACTTC
>TRBJ2-5|TRBD2|TRBV28|.
CASSLPSGKREGPQETQYF
TGTGCCAGCAGTTTACCTTCGGGAAAGCGGGAGGGCCCCCAAGAGACCCAGTACTTC
>TRBJ2-3|.|TRBV7-2|few
CASSLALGRDTQYF
TGTGCCAGCAGCTTAGCACTAGGAAGAGATACGCAGTATTTT
>TRBJ2-5|TRBD2|TRBV5-8|.
CASSPWTSGGQETQYF
TGTGCCAGCAGCCCCTGGACTAGCGGGGGCCAAGAGACCCAGTACTTC
>TRBJ2-1|TRBD2|TRBV7-9|.
CASSLTSGIVSYNEQFF
TGTGCCAGCAGCTTAACTAGCGGGATTGTGTCCTACAATGAGCAGTTCTTC
>TRBJ1-5|.|TRBV30|.
CAWNQGLDQPQHF
TGTGCCTGGAATCAGGGGCTCGATCAGCCCCAGCATTTT
>TRBJ2-7|.|TRBV5-1|.
CASRRQDISYEQYF
TGCGCCAGCAGGAGACAGGACATATCCTACGAGCAGTACTTC
>TRBJ2-5|TRBD1|TRBV19|.
CASSIVTGEQYF
TGTGCCAGTAGTATAGTGACAGGGGAGCAGTACTTC
>TRBJ2-1|TRBD1|TRBV15|.
CATSRDVTGAYNEQFF
TGTGCCACCAGCAGAGATGTAACAGGGGCCTACAATGAGCAGTTCTTC
>TRBJ2-1|TRBD2|TRBV11-3|.
CASSSRASGRNEQFF
TGTGCCAGCAGCTCGAGGGCTAGCGGGAGGAATGAGCAGTTCTTC
>TRBJ2-7|TRBD2|TRBV28|.
CASSYEEGLAGVCEQYF
TGTGCCAGCAGTTATGAGGAGGGACTAGCGGGAGTTTGCGAGCAGTACTTC
>TRBJ2-7|TRBD2|TRBV28|.
CASVGGTNSYEQYF
TGTGCCAGCGTGGGGGGGACCAATAGCTACGAGCAGTACTTC
>TRBJ1-4|.|TRBV7-9|.
CASSLASGRVEKLFF
TGTGCCAGCAGCTTAGCATCGGGGAGGGTGGAAAAACTGTTTTTT
>TRBJ1-5|.|TRBV6-5|.
CASRPAGGMGQPQHF
TGTGCCAGCAGACCCGCGGGGGGGATGGGTCAGCCCCAGCATTTT
>TRBJ1-3|TRBD1|TRBV9|.
CASSVGGRGRYRNTIYF
TGTGCCAGCAGCGTAGGCGGGAGGGGGCGATACAGAAACACCATATATTTT
>TRBJ2-1|.|TRBV27|once
CASSSPTRSEQFF
TGTGCCAGCAGTTCCCCGACTAGATCTGAGCAGTTCTTC
>TRBJ2-7|TRBD2|TRBV2|.
CATGGTSGSYEQYF
TGTGCCACCGGGGGGACTAGCGGCTCCTACGAGCAGTACTTC
>TRBJ2-1|TRBD2|TRBV6-1|.
CASSPSGRNEQFF
TGTGCCAGCTCCCCTAGCGGGAGAAATGAGCAGTTCTTC
>TRBJ2-3|TRBD1|TRBV5-1|.
CASSWDRKSTDTQYF
TGCGCCAGCAGCTGGGACAGAAAAAGCACAGATACGCAGTATTTT
>TRBJ2-7|TRBD2|TRBV19|.
CASSIGLAGGYEQYF
TGTGCCAGTAGTATCGGACTAGCGGGAGGCTACGAGCAGTACTTC
>TRBJ2-3|TRBD2|TRBV25-1|.
CASSDLAGRGADTQYF
TGTGCCAGCAGTGACTTAGCGGGGCGAGGGGCAGATACGCAGTATTTT
>TRBJ2-7|.|TRBV27|.
CASSLYGGHIRSEYF
TGTGCCAGCAGTTTATATGGCGGCCATATAAGGAGTGAGTACTTC
>TRBJ2-1|.|TRBV6-5|.
CASEAGLGEQFF
TGTGCCAGCGAAGCCGGGTTGGGTGAGCAGTTCTTC
>TRBJ2-5|TRBD1|TRBV5-1|few
CASSPTPDRGETQYF
TGCGCCAGCAGCCCTACGCCGGACAGGGGGGAGACCCAGTACTTC
>TRBJ2-2|.|TRBV6-5|.
CASSSGWGTGELFF
TGTGCCAGCAGCTCGGGGTGGGGAACCGGGGAGCTGTTTTTT
>TRBJ2-5|.|TRBV18|.
CASSLRQAPQETQYF
TGTGCCAGCTCACTGAGACAGGCCCCCCAAGAGACCCAGTACTTC
>TRBJ2-3|TRBD2|TRBV18|.
CASSPILAGGTDTQYF
TGTGCCAGCTCACCTATACTAGCGGGAGGCACAGATACGCAGTATTTT
>TRBJ2-3|TRBD2|TRBV5-1|.
CASSPSEVAGGPEWDTQYF
TGCGCCAGCAGCCCCTCGGAGGTAGCGGGAGGGCCGGAGTGGGATACGCAGTATTTT
>TRBJ2-6|.|TRBV19|.
CASSILASSSGANVLTF
TGTGCCAGTAGTATCCTAGCGTCTAGCTCTGGGGCCAACGTCCTGACTTTC
>TRBJ2-7|.|TRBV7-9|.
CASSLTPGRPSYEQYF
TGTGCCAGCAGCCTTACCCCCGGGAGACCCTCCTACGAGCAGTACTTC
>TRBJ2-7|.|TRBV11-2|.
CASSFGTGYEQYF
TGTGCCAGCAGCTTCGGAACAGGGTACGAGCAGTACTTC
>TRBJ2-5|.|TRBV7-9|.
CATSQGGLETQYF
TGTGCCACTTCTCAGGGGGGACTGGAGACCCAGTACTTC
>TRBJ2-7|.|TRBV6-5|.
CASTLSLGDEQYF
TGTGCCAGCACCCTATCCCTAGGGGACGAGCAGTACTTC
>TRBJ2-5|TRBD2|TRBV5-4|.
CASSPRLAGQETQYF
TGTGCCAGCAGCCCACGGTTAGCGGGACAAGAGACCCAGTACTTC
>TRBJ1-2|.|TRBV9|.
CASSSGTSDDYGYTF
TGTGCCAGCAGCTCCGGGACATCCGACGACTATGGCTACACCTTC
>TRBJ2-2|TRBD2|TRBV15|.
CATSSSSSGNTGELFF
TGTGCCACCAGCAGCTCGTCTAGCGGGAACACCGGGGAGCTGTTTTTT
>TRBJ1-5|.|TRBV28|.
CASRAPPSQAQHF
TGTGCCAGCAGGGCCCCTCCAAGTCAGGCCCAGCATTTT
>TRBJ2-3|.|TRBV5-6|.
CASSQRGTSTDTQYF
TGTGCCAGCAGCCAACGCGGGACTAGCACAGATACGCAGTATTTT
>TRBJ2-3|TRBD2|TRBV28|.
CAIQGTSGFVDTQYF
TGTGCCATCCAGGGGACTAGCGGGTTTGTGGATACGCAGTATTTT
>TRBJ1-1|.|TRBV19|.
CASSPGTFMNTEAFF
TGTGCCAGTAGTCCCGGGACATTCATGAACACTGAAGCTTTCTTT
>TRBJ2-2|TRBD2|TRBV4-2|.
CASNPRLAGQVAGELFF
TGTGCCAGCAACCCTAGACTAGCGGGACAGGTAGCCGGGGAGCTGTTTTTT
>TRBJ2-1|TRBD2|TRBV6-5|.
CASSLGLADYNEQFF
TGTGCCAGCAGTTTAGGGCTAGCGGATTACAATGAGCAGTTCTTC
>TRBJ2-1|.|TRBV5-1|few
CASSLDSTTYNEQFF
TGCGCCAGCAGCTTGGATTCCACTACCTACAATGAGCAGTTCTTC
>TRBJ2-7|TRBD2|TRBV15|.
CATSRGGLAGWEQYF
TGTGCCACCAGCAGGGGTGGACTAGCGGGATGGGAGCAGTACTTC
>TRBJ2-1|TRBD1|TRBV27|.
CASRWTGFNNEQFF
TGTGCCAGCAGGTGGACAGGTTTTAACAATGAGCAGTTCTTC
>TRBJ2-4|.|TRBV10-1|.
CASNKGPSGKNIQYF
TGCGCCAGCAATAAAGGTCCATCAGGCAAAAACATTCAGTACTTC
>TRBJ2-5|.|TRBV6-6|.
CASSPQGEETQYF
TGTGCCAGCAGTCCACAGGGTGAAGAGACCCAGTACTTC
>TRBJ1-4|TRBD1|TRBV4-3|.
CASSPQGVKVEKLFF
TGCGCCAGCAGCCCCCAGGGGGTTAAAGTTGAAAAACTGTTTTTT
>TRBJ2-5|.|TRBV6-1|once
CASSDRFFGETQYF
TGTGCCAGCAGTGACCGTTTTTTCGGGGAGACCCAGTACTTC
>TRBJ2-2|.|TRBV19|.
CASSIVAPGELFF
TGTGCCAGTAGTATTGTAGCCCCCGGGGAGCTGTTTTTT
>TRBJ2-7|TRBD1|TRBV5-1|few
CASSSQGGTGHYEQYF
TGCGCCAGCAGCTCCCAGGGGGGGACAGGGCACTACGAGCAGTACTTC
>TRBJ2-3|TRBD2|TRBV11-2|.
CASSLLAGSADTQYF
TGTGCCAGCAGTTTACTAGCGGGATCAGCAGATACGCAGTATTTT
>TRBJ2-7|TRBD2|TRBV19|.
CASRSRPGTSGTYEQYF
TGTGCCAGTAGATCCCGGCCAGGGACTAGCGGCACCTACGAGCAGTACTTC
>TRBJ2-4|TRBD2|TRBV7-2|.
CASRTGTSGRWDIQYF
TGTGCCAGCAGGACCGGGACTAGCGGGAGGTGGGACATTCAGTACTTC
>TRBJ2-3|.|TRBV9|.
CASSVEVGLVTDTQYF
TGTGCCAGCAGCGTAGAGGTTGGACTTGTTACAGATACGCAGTATTTT
>TRBJ2-5|.|TRBV10-1|.
CASSELRDQETQYF
TGCGCCAGCAGTGAACTACGGGACCAAGAGACCCAGTACTTC